This T cell receptor (beta chain) derives from a study of T cells in Graves' hyperthyroidism and ophthalmopathy. Amplification targeted TCR beta CDR3 regions from RNA transcripts. The HTBI set primed first-round TCR CDR3 RT-PCR. From the multiplex PCR reads, TCRdb called clonotypes with MiXCR, one entry per CDR3 protein. The table shows 600,000 or so distinct CDR3 sequences, with 46% occurring only once. V was clipped by 4 bases and J by 7 bases, with 10 bases between them. Germline V gene lookup returns CDR1 MGHRA and CDR2 YSYEKL. This CDR3 region has 13 residues. The sequenced sample was peripheral blood or thyroid tissue (not recorded which). The gene calls are TRBV4-1 and TRBJ2-2; TRBD2 might be the D (6 bases). This receptor was taken from a young woman with Graves' hyperthyroidism. DNA of the CDR3: TGCGCCAGCAGCCCGGGGGAGGTCGGGGAGCTGTTTTTT. It specifies CASSPGEVGELFF.